Included here is one TCR beta chain sequence, with context. These data belong to a study of blood T cell repertoires in COVID-19. Original methodology: Amplification with reference gene primers provided the estimates of nucleated cell counts. Repertoires were generated with immunoSEQ multiplex PCR, while TCRdb's copy carries only in-frame clones and drops some. The D gene and trimming were derived from the DNA, and the V and J assignments and clone size from that table. The table includes 180,000 or so clones, 80% to 85% detected once. Germline V gene lookup returns CDR1 SGHVS and CDR2 FNYEAQ. The CDR3 extends over 14 amino acids. V was trimmed by 5 bases and J by 7 bases, leaving 15 bases between them.

The chain couples TRBV7-6 to TRBJ2-1; D possibly corresponds to TRBD2 (5 bases). The material sequenced was peripheral blood. The clonotype was recovered from a human donor with acute or convalescent COVID-19. The donor label of this sample is uncertain. The CDR3: CASSPDGERNEQFF. In DNA, the CDR3 is TGTGCCAGCAGCCCCGACGGGGAACGGAATGAGCAGTTCTTC. Supplemented by reference TRBV7-6 and TRBJ2-1, the full variable domain reads GAGVSQSPRYKVTKRGQDVALRCDPISGHVSLYWYRQALGQGPEFLTYFNYEAQQDKSGLPNDRFSAERPEGSISTLTIQRTEQRDSAMYRCASSPDGERNEQFFGPGTRLTVL.